What follows are 22 T cell receptor beta chains derived from one specimen sequenced in a study of T-cell reconstitution after alpha-beta-depleted transplantation in children. Construction of the TCRbeta library involved unique molecular identifiers. Using its own MiXCR run on the PCR reads, TCRdb lists one record per CDR3 protein. This table has fewer than 550,000 distinct CDR3 sequences, about an eighth appearing once. The sequencing used PBMCs, mostly from graft donor cells, collected 180 days after TCRalphabeta/CD19-depleted stem cell transplant. The source is a female patient aged 2 to 10 who had a stem cell transplant for aplastic anemia, so the T cells may come from the graft donor.

This clonotype was picked up a small number of times. The chain carries TRBV9 and TRBJ2-2; 9 nucleotides align to TRBD2. Trimming cost V 3 bases and J 3 bases; bases outside gene matches: 6. The length of the CDR3 is 16 residues. In germline, CDR1 is SGDLS, CDR2 YYNGEE. The DNA of the CDR3 is TGTGCCAGCAGCGCAAGACTAGCGGTTCACACCGGGGAGCTGTTTTTT. It yields the protein CASSARLAVHTGELFF.

This chain joins TRBV7-8 and TRBJ1-5; D is possibly TRBD1 (5 bases). The CDR3 sequence is 16 residues long. Germline V gene sequence: CDR1 SGHVS, CDR2 FQNEAQ. V shed 4 bases and J shed 5 bases, with 18 bases lying between them. The CDR3 DNA is TGTGCCAGCAGCTCGCCCCGGACACGAGGCGATCAGCCCCAGCATTTT. Its protein is CASSSPRTRGDQPQHF.

This clonotype came up a few times. The chain has TRBV20-1 and TRBJ2-5; D might be TRBD2 (6 bases). From germline, CDR1 is DFQATT and CDR2 SNEGSKA (reference sequence). Trimming cost V 3 bases and J 5 bases, with 16 bases left between them. CDR3 length: 14 amino acids. CDR3 coding DNA: TGCAGTGCTAGCTCGGAGGGCCTACGGGAGACCCAGTACTTC. Translating it yields CSASSEGLRETQYF.

The genes are TRBV6-1 and TRBJ2-5; D may be TRBD2 (6 bases). Between the trimmed V and J ends, which lost 5 bases and 1 base, there was a span of 11 bases. The CDR3 spans 14 residues. Germline-derived CDR1 and CDR2 are MNHNS and SASEGT. CDR3 in amino acids: CASSPSVLQETQYF. The CDR3 DNA reads as TGTGCCAGCAGTCCTAGCGTCCTCCAAGAGACCCAGTACTTC.

This clonotype was picked up many times. The gene calls are TRBV5-1 and TRBJ2-5, with no clear D. The CDR3 is 13 amino acids. The V end was cut by 2 bases, the J end by 0 bases, with 5 bases between. CDR1 and CDR2 from the germline V gene are SGHRS and YFSETQ. The CDR3 region is CASSFPNQETQYF. The CDR3 DNA reads as TGCGCCAGCAGCTTCCCAAACCAAGAGACCCAGTACTTC.

This rearrangement joins TRBV28 to TRBJ2-3, with D uncertain. Looked up from germline, CDR1 is MDHEN and CDR2 is SYDVKM. There are 12 residues in the CDR3. V lost 2 bases and J lost 4, with 4 bases in between. CDR3 sequence: CASSLDADTQYF. CDR3 nucleotides: TGTGCCAGCAGTTTAGACGCAGATACGCAGTATTTT.

There are many counts of this clonotype. The chain uses TRBV7-9 and TRBJ1-2, with a possible D match to TRBD1 (5 bases). CDR3 size: 13 residues. V lost 2 bases and J 7 bases, leaving 11 bases between the germline ends. The germline CDR1 and CDR2 sequences are SEHNR and FQNEAQ (reference sequence). The CDR3 is CASSLWGSSGYTF. In DNA, the CDR3 is TGTGCCAGCAGCTTATGGGGGTCCTCTGGCTACACCTTC. The complete variable domain, with remaining parts taken from reference TRBV7-9 and TRBJ1-2, reads DTGVSQNPRHKITKRGQNVTFRCDPISEHNRLYWYRQTLGQGPEFLTYFQNEAQLEKSRLLSDRFSAERPKGSFSTLEIQRTEQGDSAMYLCASSLWGSSGYTFGSGTRLTVV.

The table lists this clonotype with a few counts. The gene calls are TRBV27 and TRBJ1-1; D is ambiguous. CDR3 length equals 15 residues. The V gene's germline CDR1 is MNHEY and CDR2 SMNVEV (reference sequence). With 2 bases removed from V and 4 bases from J, the gap between germline ends came to 14 bases. The CDR3 here is CASSLGLGGSTEAFF. The CDR3 DNA sequence: TGTGCCAGCAGTTTAGGTCTTGGTGGATCCACTGAAGCTTTCTTT.

This clonotype occurred a few times. The chain combines TRBV7-9 with TRBJ1-2; D may be TRBD1 (5 bases). The CDR3 loop spans 15 amino acids. Germline CDR1 is SEHNR and CDR2 is FQNEAQ (reference sequence). V lost 2 bases to trimming and J lost 4 bases, with 14 bases between them. In nucleotides, the CDR3 is TGTGCCAGCAGCTTAACCGGGACGGTTGTCTATGGCTACACCTTC. Translation: CASSLTGTVVYGYTF. The full variable domain, rest sourced from reference TRBV7-9 and TRBJ1-2, is DTGVSQNPRHKITKRGQNVTFRCDPISEHNRLYWYRQTLGQGPEFLTYFQNEAQLEKSRLLSDRFSAERPKGSFSTLEIQRTEQGDSAMYLCASSLTGTVVYGYTFGSGTRLTVV.

The chain has TRBV7-3 and TRBJ2-3, with TRBD2 identical over 11 bases. The length of the CDR3 is 22 residues. Germline CDR1 is SGHTA and CDR2 is FQGTGA. The trim removed 5 bases at V and 3 bases at J, leaving 25 bases unmatched. CDR3 nucleotide sequence: TGTGCCAGCAGCACCGACAGGGGAGAAGAACTAGCGGGAGTCCGGTTAACAGATACGCAGTATTTT. Encoded protein: CASSTDRGEELAGVRLTDTQYF. Full variable domain (rest looked up from reference TRBV7-3 and TRBJ2-3): GAGVSQTPSNKVTEKGKYVELRCDPISGHTALYWYRQSLGQGPEFLIYFQGTGAADDSGLPNDRFFAVRPEGSVSTLKIQRTERGDSAVYLCASSTDRGEELAGVRLTDTQYFGPGTRLTVL.

This clonotype showed up many times. The chain links TRBV28 to TRBJ2-5; weak D call: TRBD1 (5 bases). Germline-derived CDR1 and CDR2 are MDHEN and SYDVKM. The CDR3 extends over 13 amino acids. V was cut by 8 bases and J by 4 bases, with 14 bases left in between. In DNA, the CDR3 is TGTGCCAGCGGTAAACAGGTCGCAGAGACCCAGTACTTC. This translates into CASGKQVAETQYF.

The rearrangement joins TRBV27 to TRBJ2-3, with TRBD2 as a possible D gene (6 bases). This CDR3 is built from 15 residues. Germline CDR1 and CDR2: MNHEY and SMNVEV (reference sequence). Trimming took off 5 bases at V and 1 base at J, with 13 bases between the two ends. The CDR3 loop reads CASSRTIFGTDTQYF. The CDR3 DNA sequence: TGTGCCAGCAGTCGGACTATTTTCGGCACAGATACGCAGTATTTT.

The V gene is TRBV28, the J gene TRBJ1-4; a possible D gene is TRBD1 (5 bases). Trimming removed 7 bases from V and 5 bases from J, with 23 bases in between. The CDR3 has 17 residues. From germline, CDR1 is MDHEN and CDR2 SYDVKM. The CDR3 reads CASNSHGKGRGNEKLFF. The CDR3 DNA reads as TGTGCCAGCAACAGCCACGGGAAGGGGCGAGGAAATGAAAAACTGTTTTTT.

This clonotype was counted at least ten times. The chain couples TRBV15 to TRBJ2-7; D not certain. Germline CDR1 LNHNV, CDR2 YYDKDF (reference sequence). V lost 0 bases and J 2 bases, leaving 14 bases between the germline ends. CDR3 size: 16 residues. The CDR3 is CATSRDVSDDTYEQYF. The CDR3 DNA reads as TGTGCCACCAGCAGAGATGTCTCGGACGACACCTACGAGCAGTACTTC. The full variable domain, rest sourced from reference TRBV15 and TRBJ2-7, is DAMVIQNPRYQVTQFGKPVTLSCSQTLNHNVMYWYQQKSSQAPKLLFHYYDKDFNNEADTPDNFQSRRPNTSFCFLDIRSPGLGDTAMYLCATSRDVSDDTYEQYFGPGTRLTVT.

This clonotype has only a few counts. V gene TRBV12-5 combines with J gene TRBJ2-1; TRBD2 agrees at 15 bases. This CDR3 region has 17 residues. With 6 bases clipped from V and 3 bases from J, the junction kept 6 bases outside the gene matches. CDR1 and CDR2 (germline): LGHNT, FRNRAP. In DNA, the CDR3 is TGTGCTAGTGGCAGGACTAGCGGGAGGGGCTTCTACAATGAGCAGTTCTTC. This gives the protein CASGRTSGRGFYNEQFF.

This chain uses TRBV29-1 with TRBJ1-2, with 7 bases fitting TRBD1. The J segment lost 3 bases and the V segment lost 7 bases, leaving 8 bases of the junction unmatched. Germline V gene sequence: CDR1 SQVTM, CDR2 ANQGSEA. This CDR3 has 13 amino acids. In DNA form, the CDR3 reads TGCAGCGCCATCCGGGACAGAGACTATGGCTACACCTTC. This codes for CSAIRDRDYGYTF.

This clonotype was seen a handful of times. The chain links TRBV28 to TRBJ1-2; 7 bases are shared with TRBD1. V gave up 8 bases and J gave up 4 bases; unmatched junction bases: 13. The CDR3 has 15 residues. The germline V gene encodes CDR1 MDHEN and CDR2 SYDVKM. The CDR3: CASGPPPGTAYGYTF. In DNA, the CDR3 is TGTGCCAGCGGCCCCCCCCCGGGGACAGCCTATGGCTACACCTTC.

This clonotype showed up just a few times. The chain recombines TRBV10-3 with TRBJ2-7; 13 bases map to TRBD2. This CDR3 region has 14 residues. CDR1 and CDR2 from the germline V gene are ENHRY and SYGVKD. V lost 8 bases and J lost 5; bases outside the gene matches: 6. CDR3 coding DNA: TGTGCCATCGGGGGACTAGCGGGATACCACGAGCAGTACTTC. It codes for CAIGGLAGYHEQYF.

This clonotype was observed a handful of times. The chain carries TRBV28 and TRBJ2-5; possibly TRBD1 or TRBD2 for D (5 bases each). The CDR3 has 13 residues. The V gene's germline CDR1 is MDHEN and CDR2 SYDVKM. V shed 5 bases and J shed 5 bases, with 12 bases lying between them. The CDR3, as DNA: TGTGCCAGCAGTCCAGGGAGATGGGAGACCCAGTACTTC. It codes for CASSPGRWETQYF.

This clonotype appeared a few times. V gene TRBV5-1 combines with J gene TRBJ2-1; D might be TRBD1 or TRBD2, each matching 5 bases. Between the trimmed V and J ends, which lost 3 bases and 3 bases, there was a span of 16 bases. In germline, CDR1 is SGHRS, CDR2 YFSETQ. CDR3 length: 16 amino acids. The CDR3 sequence is CASSWGWEWDYNEQFF. CDR3 nucleotides: TGCGCCAGCAGCTGGGGGTGGGAGTGGGACTACAATGAGCAGTTCTTC.

This clonotype was recorded many times. The rearrangement uses TRBV6-5 and TRBJ2-1, with a tentative D call TRBD1 (5 bases). The germline V gene encodes CDR1 MNHEY and CDR2 SVGAGI. Deletions cut 0 bases from V and 2 bases from J, with 8 bases between. The length of the CDR3 is 15 residues. Written as DNA, the CDR3 is TGTGCCAGCAGTTACTCGAAAGGGGCCTACAATGAGCAGTTCTTC. It yields the protein CASSYSKGAYNEQFF.

This chain connects TRBV20-1 to TRBJ1-2; a weak D match, TRBD1 (6 bases). Germline V CDR1 and CDR2: DFQATT, SNEGSKA (reference sequence). The length of the CDR3 is 12 residues. The V end lost 3 bases, the J end lost 8 bases, and 13 bases lay between the germline ends. The CDR3 loop reads CSARSGGNGYTF. The CDR3 coding sequence is TGCAGTGCTAGGTCCGGGGGCAACGGCTACACCTTC.